Included here is one T cell receptor (beta chain) sequence, with context. The antigen remains undetermined. The data originate from a study of vaccination effects on CD4 cells after COVID-19. Whole-study results and caveats: Late in the post-vaccination period, infection-induced and vaccine-induced clones underwent marked clonal contraction. The study found that only 1 of 255 vaccine-induced clones from healthy vaccinees cross-reacted with common cold coronaviruses. Missing from the study were early post-infection timepoints, and its convalescent patients were few.

Sequencing followed a ViraFEST assay step that expanded antigen-specific CD4+ T cells with viral peptide pools. It was after 10 days of culture that CD4+ T cells were isolated. Vaccinated participants had no history of SARS-CoV-2 infection and tested negative for nucleocapsid antibodies. Peptides at 10 ug/ml and IL-2 at about 10 IU/ml were added to fewer than 2.5 million PBMC per well. TCRdb's table, derived via immunoSEQ multiplex PCR, lists solely in-frame clones and lacks some. The sample has roughly 53,000 clones, roughly 73% seen once. The CDR3 sequence is 15 residues long. The germline gives CDR1 SGHTA, CDR2 FQGNSA. Trimming stripped 4 bases from V and 1 base from J, with 13 bases between.

The chain employs TRBV7-2 and TRBJ2-5; D is undetermined. The sequenced sample was CD4+ T cells from PBMCs cultured with HCoV-OC43 spike peptides, obtained before COVID-19 vaccination. The subset here: HCoV-OC43 spike overlapping peptide pool stimulation. This clonotype originated in a human donor who received a COVID-19 vaccine. The CDR3, as DNA: TGTGCCAGCAGCTCGTCTGGACGGATCCAAGAGACCCAGTACTTC. Encoded protein: CASSSSGRIQETQYF. The variable domain in full, with the rest retrieved from reference TRBV7-2 and TRBJ2-5, is GAGVSQSPSNKVTEKGKDVELRCDPISGHTALYWYRQSLGQGLEFLIYFQGNSAPDKSGLPSDRFSAERTGGSVSTLTIQRTQQEDSAVYLCASSSSGRIQETQYFGPGTRLLVL.